Listed below are T cell receptor beta chains from one sample, sequenced in a study of human T cells and chemical hapten exposure. In TCRdb, the RACE reads were re-called with MiXCR into one record per CDR3 protein. The table lists over 300,000 distinct CDR3 sequences, roughly 5.3% of them singletons. Sequences were derived from whole blood, sampled in connection with sensitization to the hapten diphenylcyclopropenone (DPC). These receptors originate from a woman between 45 and 60 years old with alopecia areata. Some clones in this sample may be carry-over from other donors' samples. Each CDR3 is given with its conserved first and last residue. The order of the fields is V gene, clone size, J gene, D gene, CDR3 DNA, CDR3 protein. D genes are given only for firm matches. The listing skips clone size in some rows; elsewhere it reads once, few, many or a size class.

TRBV24-1,many,TRBJ2-5,.,TGTGCCACCAGTGACCCCCAGCCAGGGGCCCAAGAGACCCAGTACTTC,CATSDPQPGAQETQYF
TRBV4-3,few,TRBJ1-4,TRBD1,TGCGCCAGCAGCCAAGAGTTGGACAGGGACCCCAATGAAAAACTGTTTTTT,CASSQELDRDPNEKLFF
TRBV29-1,few,TRBJ1-2,.,TGCAGCGTTGAAGATGCCAGGGCGGGTCACTATGGCTACACCTTC,CSVEDARAGHYGYTF
TRBV13,many,TRBJ1-3,.,TGTGCCAGCAGTGCCCGGGACAATCAAGACACCATATATTTT,CASSARDNQDTIYF
TRBV28,many,TRBJ2-7,.,TGTGCCAGCAGTTCTGCCGGGATCTACGAGCAGTACTTC,CASSSAGIYEQYF
TRBV29-1,many,TRBJ1-1,.,TGCAGCGCCATACATCTAGAAAAAGCTTTCTTT,CSAIHLEKAFF
TRBV30,few,TRBJ2-3,TRBD2,TGTGCCTGGAGTGTCGGGACTAGCGGAACAGATACGCAGTATTTT,CAWSVGTSGTDTQYF
TRBV29-1,.,TRBJ2-7,TRBD2,TGCAGCGTTGAAAGCGGGAGTGAGCAGTACTTC,CSVESGSEQYF
TRBV28,many,TRBJ2-7,.,TGTGCCAGCAGTTTGCTAACAGGGATCCATGCCTACGAGCAGTACTTC,CASSLLTGIHAYEQYF
TRBV29-1,many,TRBJ2-5,.,TGCAGCGTTGAACAGGGAGGAGAGACCCAGTACTTC,CSVEQGGETQYF
TRBV9,many,TRBJ2-6,TRBD1,TGTGCCAGCAGCAAAGGGGGCGCTGGGGCCAACGTCCTGACTTTC,CASSKGGAGANVLTF
TRBV7-2,few,TRBJ1-5,.,TGTGCCAGCAGCTACGGGACCGCCGATCAGCCCCAGCATTTT,CASSYGTADQPQHF
TRBV6-5,many,TRBJ2-3,.,TGTGCCAGCAGAAAGGGGCAGGGCGCAGATACGCAGTATTTT,CASRKGQGADTQYF
TRBV12-5,.,TRBJ1-4,TRBD1,TGTGCTAGTCTCCGGGACAGGGATGAAAAACTGTTTTTT,CASLRDRDEKLFF
TRBV7-9,many,TRBJ2-7,TRBD2,TGTGCCAGCAGCCCTAAATCTAGCGGGAATACCTACGAGCAGTACTTC,CASSPKSSGNTYEQYF
TRBV5-1,.,TRBJ2-5,TRBD2,TGCGCCAGCACCCGACTAGCGGGGGAGGAGGAGACCCAGTACTTC,CASTRLAGEEETQYF
TRBV9,many,TRBJ2-1,TRBD1,TGTGCCAGCAGCGTAGCTCAGAACAGGGGGCGCGAGCAGTTCTTC,CASSVAQNRGREQFF
TRBV6-6,many,TRBJ2-3,.,TGTGCCACTTCAACTTTCGCAGGTCCGAGTAGCACAGATACGCAGTATTTT,CATSTFAGPSSTDTQYF
TRBV12-3/TRBV12-4,few,TRBJ1-5,.,TGTGCCAGCGGGTTTTCTCAGCCCCAGCATTTT,CASGFSQPQHF
TRBV4-1,many,TRBJ1-1,.,TGCGCCAGCAGCCAAGAACTACTTGGGGGGGCGAAGGGTGAAGCTTTCTTT,CASSQELLGGAKGEAFF
TRBV2,many,TRBJ2-1,.,TGTGCCAGCAGTATTCAGGGACCCAGCGTTGAGCAGTTCTTC,CASSIQGPSVEQFF
TRBV12-3/TRBV12-4,many,TRBJ2-1,TRBD2,TGTGCCAGCAGTCCCCCGGGTGCGGGGGCCTACAATGAGCAGTTCTTC,CASSPPGAGAYNEQFF
TRBV9,many,TRBJ1-6,.,TGTGCCAGCAGCCCCCGAGCGGGGGATAATTCACCCCTCCACTTT,CASSPRAGDNSPLHF
TRBV20-1,.,TRBJ1-3,.,TGCAGTGCTAGGGACATCGGAAACACCATATATTTT,CSARDIGNTIYF
TRBV19,.,TRBJ2-1,TRBD1,TGTGCCAGTAGTCGACAGGGGGCTTCCTACAATGAGCAGTTCTTC,CASSRQGASYNEQFF
TRBV10-3,few,TRBJ1-3,.,TGTGCCATCAGTGAAGCAGGAGCTACCATATATTTT,CAISEAGATIYF
TRBV10-3,many,TRBJ1-1,.,TGTGCCATCAGTGAGCTAGACGGCACTGAAGCTTTCTTT,CAISELDGTEAFF
TRBV2,many,TRBJ2-3,TRBD2,TGTGCCAGCAGTCGGGGACTAGCGGGAGCAGATACGCAGTATTTT,CASSRGLAGADTQYF
TRBV28,many,TRBJ1-2,.,TGTGCCAGCAGTGTTGACTATGGCTACACCTTC,CASSVDYGYTF
TRBV7-9,many,TRBJ2-1,.,TGTGCCAGCCTCCGGAGGGGGGATGAGCAGTTCTTC,CASLRRGDEQFF
TRBV6-1,few,TRBJ1-5,.,TGTGCCAGCAGTGATATAGCCACTACTCATCAGCCCCAGCATTTT,CASSDIATTHQPQHF
TRBV30,.,TRBJ1-1,.,TGTGCCTGGAGTCGTACTGAAGCTTTCTTT,CAWSRTEAFF
TRBV3-1,few,TRBJ2-2,.,TGTGCCAGCAGCCAAGGACTTCCGGCCGGGGAGCTGTTTTTT,CASSQGLPAGELFF
TRBV29-1,few,TRBJ1-2,.,TGCAGCGTTGACGGGGCCGGAGGCGGAGATGGCTACACCTTC,CSVDGAGGGDGYTF
TRBV6-5,.,TRBJ2-3,.,TGTGCCAGCAGTTACGAGGGAGATACGCAGTATTTT,CASSYEGDTQYF
TRBV6-1,.,TRBJ2-5,.,TGTGCCAGCAGTGATGACCAAGAGACCCAGTACTTC,CASSDDQETQYF
TRBV30,.,TRBJ1-1,.,TGTGCCTGGAGTGATTGGGGACAAGAAGCTTTCTTT,CAWSDWGQEAFF
TRBV7-9,.,TRBJ1-5,.,TGTGCCAGCAGCGACCCAGGGAGCAATCAGCCCCAGCATTTT,CASSDPGSNQPQHF
TRBV11-3,many,TRBJ2-3,.,TGTGCCAGCAGCTGGGGAGGGGGCTGGACAGATACGCAGTATTTT,CASSWGGGWTDTQYF
TRBV5-5,.,TRBJ2-7,.,TGTGCCAGCATCCGGAGAGGGGGACATCTCAAGGAGCAGTACTTC,CASIRRGGHLKEQYF
TRBV12-3/TRBV12-4,.,TRBJ2-1,.,TGTGCCAGCAGCCCGGCGGGCGACATGGCGCCCTACAATGAGCAGTTCTTC,CASSPAGDMAPYNEQFF
TRBV19,few,TRBJ2-1,.,TGTGCCAGTATTACAGGGAGAGGCCACAATGAGCAGTTCTTC,CASITGRGHNEQFF